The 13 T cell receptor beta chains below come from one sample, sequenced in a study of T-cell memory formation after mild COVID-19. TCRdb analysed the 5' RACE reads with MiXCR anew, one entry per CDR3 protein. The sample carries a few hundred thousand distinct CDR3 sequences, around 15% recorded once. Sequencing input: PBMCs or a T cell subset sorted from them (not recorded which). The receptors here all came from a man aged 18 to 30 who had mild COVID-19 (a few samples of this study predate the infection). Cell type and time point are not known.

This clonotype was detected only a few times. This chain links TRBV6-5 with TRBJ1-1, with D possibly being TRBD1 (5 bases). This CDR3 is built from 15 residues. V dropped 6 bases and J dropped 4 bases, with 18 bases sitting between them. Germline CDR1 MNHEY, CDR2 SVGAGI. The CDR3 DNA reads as TGTGCCAGCAGCAGAGGGGTGACGGGGAGCACTGAAGCTTTCTTT. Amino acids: CASSRGVTGSTEAFF.

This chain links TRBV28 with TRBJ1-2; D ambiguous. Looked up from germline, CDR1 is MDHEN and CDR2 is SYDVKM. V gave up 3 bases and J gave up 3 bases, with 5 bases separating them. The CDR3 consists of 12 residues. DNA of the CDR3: TGTGCCAGCAGTTTCCGTTACTATGGCTACACCTTC. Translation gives CASSFRYYGYTF.

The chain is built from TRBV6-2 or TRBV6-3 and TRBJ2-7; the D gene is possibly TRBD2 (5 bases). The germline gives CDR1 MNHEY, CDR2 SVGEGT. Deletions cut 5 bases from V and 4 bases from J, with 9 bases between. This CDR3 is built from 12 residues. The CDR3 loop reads CASSSGAYEQYV. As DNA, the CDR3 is TGTGCCAGCAGTAGCGGAGCTTACGAGCAGTACGTC.

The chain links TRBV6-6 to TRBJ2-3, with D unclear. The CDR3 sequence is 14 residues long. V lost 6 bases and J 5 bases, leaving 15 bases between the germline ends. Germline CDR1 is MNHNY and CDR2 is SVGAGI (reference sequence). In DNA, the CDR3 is TGTGCCAGCAGCGCCGATGGGCCCGTAGATACGCAGTATTTT. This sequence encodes CASSADGPVDTQYF.

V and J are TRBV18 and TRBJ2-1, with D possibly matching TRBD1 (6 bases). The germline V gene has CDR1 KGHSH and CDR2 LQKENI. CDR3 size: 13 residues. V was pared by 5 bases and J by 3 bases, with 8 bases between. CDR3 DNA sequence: TGTGCCAGCTCAGGGACAAACTACAATGAGCAGTTCTTC. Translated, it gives CASSGTNYNEQFF.

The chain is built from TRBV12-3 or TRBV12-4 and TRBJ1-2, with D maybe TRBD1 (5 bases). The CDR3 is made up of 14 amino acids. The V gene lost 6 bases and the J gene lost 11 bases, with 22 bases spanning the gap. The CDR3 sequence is CASSRQTEGIGYTF. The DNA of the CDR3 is TGTGCCAGCAGCCGACAGACGGAGGGGATCGGGTACACCTTC.

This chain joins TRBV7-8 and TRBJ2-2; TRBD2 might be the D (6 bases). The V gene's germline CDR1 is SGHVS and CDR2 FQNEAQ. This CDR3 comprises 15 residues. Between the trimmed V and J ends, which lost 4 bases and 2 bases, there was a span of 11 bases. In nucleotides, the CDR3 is TGTGCCAGCAGCTACTACGGGGGAAACACCGGGGAGCTGTTTTTT. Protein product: CASSYYGGNTGELFF.

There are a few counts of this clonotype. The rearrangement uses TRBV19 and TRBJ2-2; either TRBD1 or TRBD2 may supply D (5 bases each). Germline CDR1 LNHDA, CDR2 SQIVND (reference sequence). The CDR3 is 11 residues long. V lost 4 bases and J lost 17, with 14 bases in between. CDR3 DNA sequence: TGTGCCAGTAGTAGCTGGGACCGAGGTTTTTTT. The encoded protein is CASSSWDRGFF.

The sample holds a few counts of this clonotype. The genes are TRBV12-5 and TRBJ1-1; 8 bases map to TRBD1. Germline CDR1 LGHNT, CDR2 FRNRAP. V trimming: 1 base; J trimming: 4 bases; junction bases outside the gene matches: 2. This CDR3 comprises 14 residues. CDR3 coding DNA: TGTGCTAGTGGTTTGGGGACAGGGATCACTGAAGCTTTCTTT. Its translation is CASGLGTGITEAFF. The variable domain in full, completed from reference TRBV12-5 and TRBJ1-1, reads DARVTQTPRHKVTEMGQEVTMRCQPILGHNTVFWYRQTMMQGLELLAYFRNRAPLDDSGMPKDRFSAEMPDATLATLKIQPSEPRDSAVYFCASGLGTGITEAFFGQGTRLTVV.

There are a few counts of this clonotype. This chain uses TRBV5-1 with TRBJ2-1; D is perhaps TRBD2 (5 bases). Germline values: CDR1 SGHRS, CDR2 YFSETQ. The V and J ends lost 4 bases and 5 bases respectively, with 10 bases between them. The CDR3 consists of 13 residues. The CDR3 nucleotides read TGCGCCAGCAGCAGCGGACGCAACAATGAGCAGTTCTTC. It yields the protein CASSSGRNNEQFF.

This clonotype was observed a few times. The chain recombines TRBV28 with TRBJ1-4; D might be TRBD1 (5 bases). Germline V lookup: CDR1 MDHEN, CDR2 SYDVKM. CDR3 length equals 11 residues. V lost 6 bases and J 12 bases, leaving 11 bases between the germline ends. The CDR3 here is CASRGIRELFF. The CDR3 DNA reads TGTGCCAGCAGGGGAATCAGGGAACTGTTTTTT.

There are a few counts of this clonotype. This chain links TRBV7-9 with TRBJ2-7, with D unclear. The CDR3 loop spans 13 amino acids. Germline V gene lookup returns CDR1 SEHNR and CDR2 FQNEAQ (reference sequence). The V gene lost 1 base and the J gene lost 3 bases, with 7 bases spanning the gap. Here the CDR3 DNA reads TGTGCCAGCAGCTTAGACGGCGACTACGAGCAGTACGTC. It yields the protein CASSLDGDYEQYV.

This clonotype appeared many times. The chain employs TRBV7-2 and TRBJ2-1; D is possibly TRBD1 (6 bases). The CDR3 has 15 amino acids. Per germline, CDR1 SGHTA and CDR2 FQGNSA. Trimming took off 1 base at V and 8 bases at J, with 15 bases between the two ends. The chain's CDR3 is CASSLGRGQLDEQFF. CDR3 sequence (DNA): TGTGCCAGCAGCTTAGGTCGGGGACAACTCGATGAGCAGTTCTTC.